This T cell receptor (beta chain) appears in the sequencing data of a study of blood T cell repertoires in COVID-19. Whole-study context: Samples representing acute and convalescent COVID-19 were sourced from the United States, Italy and Spain.

Here immunoSEQ multiplex PCR was the method, and the copy in TCRdb shows in-frame clones only, minus some. The sample consists of roughly 150,000 clones, about 80% of them appearing once. The CDR3 covers 15 residues. Trimming at V came to 4 bases and at J to 3 bases, leaving 5 bases not matched to a gene. Germline V gives CDR1 SEHNR, CDR2 FQNEAQ (reference sequence). The sequence was collected from an elderly woman with acute or convalescent COVID-19. This sequence joins TRBV7-9 and TRBJ2-3; 9 bases match TRBD1. Sequenced input: peripheral blood. In DNA form, the CDR3 reads TGTGCCAGCAGCTCCTATGGGACAGGGACAGATACGCAGTATTTT. Translated: CASSSYGTGTDTQYF.